Presented here are 23 T cell receptor beta chains from one specimen sequenced in a study of T-cell memory formation after mild COVID-19. TCRdb reprocessed the 5' RACE reads via MiXCR and lists one record per CDR3 protein. The table shows about 110,000 distinct CDR3 sequences, with about 18% occurring only once. Sequenced material: PBMCs or a T cell subset sorted from them (not recorded which). Receptors were obtained from a man between 18 and 29 years old who had mild COVID-19 (a few samples of this study predate the infection). Cell type and time point are not known.

This chain links TRBV5-1 with TRBJ2-1; 7 nucleotides match TRBD1. V lost 0 bases and J lost 5; bases outside the gene matches: 5. This CDR3 spans 15 amino acids. Germline CDR1 reads SGHRS; CDR2 reads YFSETQ. In DNA form, the CDR3 reads TGCGCCAGCAGCTTGGAGGGGACAGAACACAATGAGCAGTTCTTC. As protein: CASSLEGTEHNEQFF.

In its sample, this clonotype was seen a few times. The chain has TRBV5-1 and TRBJ2-3; the D gene is possibly TRBD2 (6 bases). This CDR3 is built from 15 residues. The germline V and J ends were trimmed by 0 bases and 3 bases, with 11 bases remaining between them. The germline gives CDR1 SGHRS, CDR2 YFSETQ. The CDR3 coding sequence is TGCGCCAGCAGCTTGGCCTTCGGGGGAACAGATACGCAGTATTTT. Residues: CASSLAFGGTDTQYF.

This clonotype appeared a few times. The V call is TRBV20-1, the J call TRBJ2-3; 8 bases agree with TRBD1. The germline gives CDR1 DFQATT, CDR2 SNEGSKA (reference sequence). CDR3 length: 15 residues. V lost 5 bases, J lost 3 bases, and 10 bases stayed unmatched. The CDR3 sequence: CSAWDRFMVTDTQYF. The CDR3 DNA sequence: TGCAGTGCTTGGGACAGGTTCATGGTAACAGATACGCAGTATTTT.

The genes are TRBV28 and TRBJ2-5; TRBD2 aligns across 10 bases. The CDR3 covers 16 residues. The ends lost 7 bases at V and 5 bases at J; junction bases unmatched: 13. Germline loops: CDR1 MDHEN, CDR2 SYDVKM. The CDR3 coding sequence is TGTGCCAGCATCGAGGGAGCGGGGGGGTGGCGTGAGACCCAGTACTTC. Its protein product is CASIEGAGGWRETQYF.

The chain joins TRBV7-2 to TRBJ1-1; no firm D call. The CDR3 is 13 amino acids. Trimming stripped 3 bases from V and 6 bases from J, with 11 bases between. Germline loops: CDR1 SGHTA, CDR2 FQGNSA. The CDR3 DNA follows: TGTGCCAGCAGCTTCGGGATGGGGTCTGAAGCTTTCTTT. Translation: CASSFGMGSEAFF.

The chain carries TRBV7-9 and TRBJ2-2; tentative D call: TRBD2 (5 bases). This CDR3 contains 16 residues. Trimming pared 4 bases from V and 6 bases from J, leaving 18 bases between. Germline V gene data show CDR1 as SEHNR and CDR2 as FQNEAQ (reference sequence). CDR3 nucleotide sequence: TGTGCCAGCAGCTATGACGATTATGCGGGTTCCGGGGAGCTGTTTTTT. It encodes CASSYDDYAGSGELFF.

The V gene is TRBV24-1, the J gene TRBJ1-5; 8 nucleotides line up with TRBD1. The length of the CDR3 is 16 residues. Per the germline V gene, CDR1 is KGHDR and CDR2 is SFDVKD. Trimming at V came to 1 base and at J to 3 bases, leaving 4 bases not matched to a gene. CDR3 protein: CATSDLRRGPNQPQHF. As DNA, the CDR3 is TGTGCCACCAGTGATTTACGCAGGGGGCCCAATCAGCCCCAGCATTTT.

The chain uses TRBV5-4 and TRBJ1-5; D is unclear. Germline values: CDR1 SGHNT, CDR2 YYREEE (reference sequence). CDR3 length equals 15 residues. V was pared by 4 bases and J by 3 bases, with 14 bases between. The CDR3 coding sequence is TGTGCCAGCAGCCCGGAGGCAGGACCCAATCAGCCCCAGCATTTT. Protein: CASSPEAGPNQPQHF.

This clonotype is medium-sized within its sample. V and J are TRBV18 and TRBJ2-7, with 7 bases lining up with TRBD1. CDR1 KGHSH and CDR2 LQKENI come from the germline V gene. Unmatched junction bases numbered 8, after V lost 0 bases and J lost 3 bases. This CDR3 has 16 residues. CDR3 region: CASSPPGTGVLYEQYF. CDR3 coding DNA: TGTGCCAGCTCACCACCGGGTACAGGGGTCCTCTACGAGCAGTACTTC. Drawing the rest from reference TRBV18 and TRBJ2-7, the complete variable domain is NAGVMQNPRHLVRRRGQEARLRCSPMKGHSHVYWYRQLPEEGLKFMVYLQKENIIDESGMPKERFSAEFPKEGPSILRIQQVVRGDSAAYFCASSPPGTGVLYEQYFGPGTRLTVT.

This chain connects TRBV21-1 to TRBJ1-1; the table gives TRBD1 as D, unverified against the DNA. TRBV21-1 is a listed pseudogene. The length of the CDR3 is 16 residues. CDR3 DNA: TGTGCCAGCAGCTCCAGGGGGGGCAGGGTGAGAGCTGAAGCTTTCTTT. Translated, it gives CASSSRGGRVRAEAFF.

The chain couples TRBV20-1 to TRBJ1-5; possible D gene TRBD1, 5 bases. CDR1 is DFQATT and CDR2 is SNEGSKA in the germline V gene (reference sequence). The V end was cut by 5 bases, the J end by 4 bases, with 12 bases between. CDR3 length: 13 residues. CDR3 protein: CSADEGKNQPQHF. The CDR3 bases are TGCAGTGCTGATGAGGGGAAGAATCAGCCCCAGCATTTT.

This clonotype was seen only a few times. The CDR3 region has the DNA TGCGCCAGCAGCCGGGACAGGGCCACTGAAGCTTTCTTT. Translated: CASSRDRATEAFF. The gene calls are TRBV4-3 and TRBJ1-1, with TRBD1 identical over 9 bases. The junction had 1 base not matched to a gene; V was cut back by 4 bases and J by 4 bases. The CDR3 has 13 amino acids. Per the germline V gene, CDR1 is LGHNA and CDR2 is YSLEER.

V usage is TRBV11-2 and J usage is TRBJ2-7, with no clear D. The CDR3 runs to 11 residues. Germline CDR1 and CDR2: SGHAT and FQNNGV. V lost 5 bases and J lost 2, with 4 bases in between. CDR3 in DNA: TGTGCCAGCAGCGACACCTACGAGCAGTACGTC. It yields the protein CASSDTYEQYV.

A few counts support this clonotype. V usage is TRBV12-3 or TRBV12-4 and J usage is TRBJ2-3; TRBD2 aligns across 10 bases. V lost 3 bases and J lost 4; bases outside the gene matches: 4. The CDR3 covers 15 residues. The CDR3 DNA reads TGTGCCAGCAGTTTTAGCGGGGGGCTTGCAGATACGCAGTATTTT. Encoded protein: CASSFSGGLADTQYF.

CDR3 nucleotide sequence: TGTGCCAGCAGTTACTCAGATAGCAAAAACATTCAGTACTTC. The encoded protein is CASSYSDSKNIQYF. The chain links TRBV6-2 or TRBV6-3 to TRBJ2-4, with D unclear. The CDR3 consists of 14 residues. The germline CDR1 and CDR2 sequences are MNHEY and SVGEGT. V was clipped by 0 bases and J by 3 bases, with 6 bases between them.

This chain joins TRBV7-9 and TRBJ2-6; D remains ambiguous. Trimming removed 4 bases at V and 2 bases at J, with 9 bases between. The CDR3 has 15 amino acids. Germline loops: CDR1 SEHNR, CDR2 FQNEAQ (reference sequence). In nucleotides, the CDR3 is TGTGCCAGCAGCTCACCAAAAACTGGGGCCAACGTCCTGACTTTC. It yields the protein CASSSPKTGANVLTF.

This clonotype was observed a handful of times. The V gene is TRBV12-3 or TRBV12-4, the J gene TRBJ2-3; D is unresolved. Deletions cut 8 bases from V and 7 bases from J, with 13 bases between. This CDR3 is built from 12 residues. In DNA, the CDR3 is TGTGCCAGCCAGACCTCACCGAATACGCAGTATTTT. Translation gives CASQTSPNTQYF.

The rearrangement uses TRBV20-1 and TRBJ2-7, with 7 bases matching TRBD2. The CDR3 runs 13 residues. The germline V gene has CDR1 DFQATT and CDR2 SNEGSKA (reference sequence). CDR3 in amino acids: CSALRAGPEIAHV. The CDR3 DNA follows: TGCAGTGCTTTGCGAGCGGGGCCGGAGATCGCGCACGTC.

There are many counts of this clonotype. The chain uses TRBV7-2 and TRBJ2-1; TRBD2 matches at 10 bases. Trimming took 5 bases from V and 0 from J; bases not matched to a gene: 10. The CDR3 has 18 residues. Germline V gene data show CDR1 as SGHTA and CDR2 as FQGNSA. The DNA of the CDR3 is TGTGCCAGCAGCCTCGCCGTAGCGGGGGGAGACTCCTACAATGAGCAGTTCTTC. This translates into CASSLAVAGGDSYNEQFF.

The chain employs TRBV6-5 and TRBJ1-2, with D unclear. The ends were cut back, 2 bases at V and 7 bases at J, with 11 bases in the middle. CDR1 MNHEY and CDR2 SVGAGI come from the germline V gene. The CDR3 covers 13 residues. The CDR3 nucleotides read TGTGCCAGCAGTTACGGCCGAGACCTTGGCTACACCTTC. This sequence encodes CASSYGRDLGYTF.

This clonotype showed up many times. The V gene is TRBV5-6, the J gene TRBJ2-5; either TRBD1 or TRBD2 may supply D (5 bases each). The CDR3 sequence is 11 residues long. The V and J ends lost 5 bases and 5 bases respectively, with 7 bases between them. The germline V gene encodes CDR1 SGHDT and CDR2 YYEEEE. CDR3 DNA sequence: TGTGCCAGCAGTTGGGGGGAGACCCAGTACTTC. Protein: CASSWGETQYF.

The chain recombines TRBV9 with TRBJ2-2; 8 nucleotides align to TRBD1. CDR1 SGDLS and CDR2 YYNGEE come from the germline V gene. This CDR3 is 16 amino acids long. The ends lost 1 base at V and 2 bases at J; junction bases unmatched: 4. CDR3 in amino acids: CASSVRDRLNTGELFF. DNA for the CDR3: TGTGCCAGCAGCGTAAGGGACAGGTTAAACACCGGGGAGCTGTTTTTT.

The gene calls are TRBV9 and TRBJ1-1; D might be TRBD1 (5 bases). This CDR3 contains 12 residues. Trimming removed 0 bases from V and 10 bases from J, with 10 bases in between. The germline V gene encodes CDR1 SGDLS and CDR2 YYNGEE. This CDR3 reads CASSVGGDVAFF. CDR3 nucleotide sequence: TGTGCCAGCAGCGTAGGAGGGGATGTAGCTTTCTTT.